This T cell receptor (beta chain) came from a study of T cells in narcolepsy. The CDR3 loop spans 14 amino acids. The V end lost 6 bases, the J end lost 1 base, and 12 bases lay between the germline ends. Germline loops: CDR1 KGHSH, CDR2 LQKENI. The table lists this clone with a count of one. As yet, its antigen is unknown. Notes on the study in general: Reportedly, autoreactive clonotypes were serially detected in patients' blood but not controls'.

TCRdb's table, derived via immunoSEQ multiplex PCR, lists solely in-frame clones and lacks some. The table has under 35,000 clones, around four fifths seen once. The sequencing sample was made of CD45RA- memory CD4+ T cells from PBMCs. This clonotype was sampled from a human donor with narcolepsy. This chain links TRBV18 with TRBJ1-1; D is unclear. The CDR3 region has the DNA TGTGCCAGCTCCCCTGAGAGGCAGAACACTGAAGCTTTCTTT. This sequence encodes CASSPERQNTEAFF.